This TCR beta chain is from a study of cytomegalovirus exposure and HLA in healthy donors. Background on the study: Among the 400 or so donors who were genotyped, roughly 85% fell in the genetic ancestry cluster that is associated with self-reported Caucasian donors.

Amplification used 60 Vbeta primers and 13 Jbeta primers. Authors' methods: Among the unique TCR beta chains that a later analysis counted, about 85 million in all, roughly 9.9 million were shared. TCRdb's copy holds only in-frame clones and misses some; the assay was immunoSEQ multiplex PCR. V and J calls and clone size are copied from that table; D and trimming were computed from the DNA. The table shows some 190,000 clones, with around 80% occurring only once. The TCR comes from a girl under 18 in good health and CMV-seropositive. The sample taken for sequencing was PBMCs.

The CDR3 sequence: CASSVGGRARGYEQYF. The CDR3 DNA reads TGTGCCAGCAGCGTGGGCGGGAGGGCCCGGGGGTACGAGCAGTACTTC. The chain has TRBV28 and TRBJ2-7; 9 nucleotides line up with TRBD2. J gave up 4 bases and V 6 bases, and 13 bases lay outside the gene matches. The germline V gene has CDR1 MDHEN and CDR2 SYDVKM. The CDR3 totals 16 residues.